The 17 T cell receptor beta chains below all came from one sample that was sequenced in a study of CXCR3-negative and CXCR3-positive naive CD8 T cells. All TRB cDNA libraries came from 5' RACE performed with UMI labels. From its re-call of the 5' RACE reads, TCRdb lists each CDR3 protein once, without DNA. Reported are 5,000 to 6,500 distinct CDR3 sequences; the ten largest clones contain just over 2%. Input material: naive CXCR3- CD8+ T cells from blood. Sample subset: CD45RO-CCR7+CD27+CD95- naive CD8+ T cells lacking CXCR3 (TNR3-). These receptors came from a human donor in good health. Some clones in this sample may be carry-over from other donors' samples.

This chain joins TRBV5-1 and TRBJ1-1; the D call of TRBD1 rests on TCRdb alone, since no DNA is present to check it. CDR1 is SGHRS, CDR2 YFSETQ, per germline. This CDR3 contains 15 residues. CDR3 residues: CASSLAGGPSTEAFF.

CDR3 protein: CASSNDSGMNTEAFF. The chain is built from TRBV2 and TRBJ1-1. CDR1 and CDR2 from the germline V gene are SNHLY and FYNNEI. This CDR3 is built from 15 residues.

This clonotype is classed as medium-sized by frequency. CDR3 region: CSVESGGLETQYF. The rearrangement joins TRBV29-1 to TRBJ2-5; the D gene TCRdb calls, TRBD1, cannot be checked with no DNA. Germline V gene sequence: CDR1 SQVTM, CDR2 ANQGSEA. The CDR3 totals 13 residues.

This sequence joins TRBV7-2 and TRBJ2-2. The CDR3 sequence is 13 residues long. Germline CDR1 SGHTA, CDR2 FQGNSA. CDR3 protein: CASSSSIAGELFF.

In terms of frequency, this clonotype is medium-sized. The genes are TRBV29-1 and TRBJ1-2; TCRdb's D call of TRBD1 is untestable without DNA. The CDR3 is made up of 12 amino acids. Germline CDR1 and CDR2: SQVTM and ANQGSEA. This CDR3 reads CSVEEDRECYTF.

According to its frequency, this clonotype is medium-sized (0.01 to 0.1%). The chain carries TRBV5-1 and TRBJ2-3; lacking DNA, the TRBD1 call made by TCRdb goes unchecked. This CDR3 is 15 amino acids long. Germline CDR1 is SGHRS and CDR2 is YFSETQ. This CDR3 is CASSTGQSSTDTQYF.

The chain couples TRBV7-2 to TRBJ2-7; absent DNA, TCRdb's TRBD1 call cannot be checked. The CDR3 totals 16 residues. CDR1 SGHTA and CDR2 FQGNSA come from the germline V gene. CDR3 in amino acids: CASSLGEWQGAHEQYF.

This rearrangement joins TRBV20-1 to TRBJ1-6; the D call from TCRdb, TRBD1, cannot be confirmed without DNA. This CDR3 spans 14 amino acids. The germline V gene has CDR1 DFQATT and CDR2 SNEGSKA (reference sequence). This CDR3 reads CSARARGANSPLHF.

By frequency, this clonotype is medium-sized. Here the CDR3 reads CSVEVRDTDTQYF. J is TRBJ2-3 and V is TRBV29-1; the TCRdb call, TRBD2, lacks DNA for checking. CDR3 length: 13 residues. From germline, CDR1 is SQVTM and CDR2 ANQGSEA.

This clonotype is called medium-sized based on its frequency. The J gene is TRBJ2-5, the V gene TRBV24-1; the D gene TCRdb calls, TRBD1, cannot be checked with no DNA. CDR1 is KGHDR and CDR2 is SFDVKD in the germline V gene. This CDR3 spans 15 amino acids. The CDR3 sequence is CATSDPPGQGETQYF.

The genes are TRBV13 and TRBJ1-1. The CDR3 extends over 13 amino acids. Germline V gene lookup returns CDR1 PRHDT and CDR2 FYEKMQ (reference sequence). The CDR3 region is CASSLARGTEAFF.

This clonotype is classed as medium-sized by frequency. The chain recombines TRBV27 with TRBJ2-1; TCRdb's D call, TRBD1, is unchecked because there is no DNA. The CDR3 runs to 13 residues. The germline gives CDR1 MNHEY, CDR2 SMNVEV (reference sequence). CDR3 amino acids: CASGYSRENEQFF.

This clonotype is deemed medium-sized by its frequency. V and J are TRBV7-9 and TRBJ2-7. Germline V lookup: CDR1 SEHNR, CDR2 FQNEAQ (reference sequence). The length of the CDR3 is 15 residues. CDR3 in amino acids: CASSLAGSVQFEQYF. The full variable domain, with the rest looked up from reference TRBV7-9 and TRBJ2-7, is DTGVSQNPRHKITKRGQNVTFRCDPISEHNRLYWYRQTLGQGPEFLTYFQNEAQLEKSRLLSDRFSAERPKGSFSTLEIQRTEQGDSAMYLCASSLAGSVQFEQYFGPGTRLTVT.

This chain links TRBV29-1 with TRBJ2-7. The germline V gene has CDR1 SQVTM and CDR2 ANQGSEA. The CDR3 contains 14 residues. CDR3: CSVEDPGSSYEQYF.

Measured by frequency, this clonotype is medium-sized (0.01 to 0.1%). The rearrangement links TRBV12-3 or TRBV12-4 to TRBJ2-3; with no DNA, the TCRdb D assignment of TRBD2 cannot be verified. This CDR3 comprises 16 residues. The CDR3: CASSPWGGGAPDTQYF.

This clonotype is deemed medium-sized by its frequency. This chain uses TRBV27 with TRBJ2-7. Germline CDR1 reads MNHEY; CDR2 reads SMNVEV (reference sequence). This CDR3 comprises 13 residues. The CDR3 sequence: CASMEFRSYEQYF.

In terms of frequency, this clonotype is medium-sized. The J gene is TRBJ2-7, the V gene TRBV20-1; with no DNA, the TCRdb D assignment of TRBD1 cannot be verified. The CDR3 has 17 amino acids. The germline gives CDR1 DFQATT, CDR2 SNEGSKA (reference sequence). The CDR3 reads CSARQHPGTGVGGEQYF.